Shown below are 15 T cell receptor beta chains from a single sample sequenced in a study of a mutant IDH1 vaccine in newly diagnosed glioma. Their antigens are not known. The time point denotes: week 35, safety follow-up. Doses consisted of 300 ug of mutant IDH1 20-mer peptide each, paired with topical imiquimod. The data were produced by immunoSEQ multiplex PCR, yet TCRdb's version contains in-frame clones alone and is incomplete. The sample yields tens of thousands of clones, 65% to 75% seen once. This specimen consisted of PBMCs, obtained from a glioma patient whose treatment included an IDH1 peptide vaccine. These receptor sequences come from a man over 45 with glioma.

This clone was seen just once. The chain employs TRBV6-6 and TRBJ2-7, with a possible D match to TRBD2 (5 bases). The CDR3 runs to 15 residues. Germline lookup yields CDR1 MNHNY and CDR2 SVGAGI (reference sequence). V was clipped by 0 bases and J by 0 bases, with 9 bases between them. The chain's CDR3 is CASSYSDSASYEQYF. The DNA for the CDR3 is TGTGCCAGCAGTTACTCGGATAGCGCCTCCTACGAGCAGTACTTC.

The rearrangement uses TRBV14 and TRBJ2-1; D is unresolved. The V gene lost 1 base and the J gene lost 7 bases, with 8 bases spanning the gap. The CDR3 spans 13 residues. Germline CDR1 and CDR2: SGHDN and FVKESK. The CDR3: CASSQVTRNEQFF. For the CDR3, the DNA is TGTGCCAGCAGCCAAGTTACCAGAAATGAGCAGTTCTTC.

This sequence joins TRBV4-3 and TRBJ2-2; TRBD2 aligns across 7 bases. The V gene's germline CDR1 is LGHNA and CDR2 YSLEER. The V gene end was trimmed by 0 bases and the J gene end by 6 bases; junction bases not matched to a gene: 4. The CDR3 runs to 15 residues. The CDR3: CASSQERGGAGELFF. The CDR3 bases are TGCGCCAGCAGCCAAGAAAGGGGAGGGGCCGGGGAGCTGTTTTTT.

The rearrangement joins TRBV19 to TRBJ2-1, with D possibly being TRBD1 (6 bases). The CDR3 consists of 14 residues. V shed 5 bases and J shed 8 bases, with 16 bases lying between them. Germline loops: CDR1 LNHDA, CDR2 SQIVND (reference sequence). CDR3 DNA sequence: TGTGCCAGTAGTCCCTGGGACAACCGGGATGAGCAGTTCTTC. It yields the protein CASSPWDNRDEQFF.

The V gene is TRBV18, the J gene TRBJ1-2; 11 nucleotides line up with TRBD1. The germline CDR1 and CDR2 sequences are KGHSH and LQKENI. This CDR3 has 15 residues. The ends lost 6 bases at V and 3 bases at J; junction bases unmatched: 6. The DNA of the CDR3 is TGTGCCAGCTCCCCCGCGGGACAGGGGGACTATGGCTACACCTTC. Residues: CASSPAGQGDYGYTF.

V usage is TRBV5-1 and J usage is TRBJ2-5; 7 nucleotides agree with TRBD1. This CDR3 comprises 14 residues. Losses at the gene ends were 4 bases for V and 8 bases for J; bases not matched to a gene: 11. The germline V gene has CDR1 SGHRS and CDR2 YFSETQ. CDR3 nucleotides: TGCGCCAGCAGCAAATCAGGGACAGAAGGAACCCAGTACTTC. It translates to CASSKSGTEGTQYF.

The V and J genes are TRBV29-1 and TRBJ1-2; D is undetermined. CDR3 length: 11 residues. V shed 5 bases and J shed 6 bases, with 10 bases lying between them. Per the germline V gene, CDR1 is SQVTM and CDR2 is ANQGSEA. CDR3 DNA: TGCAGCGTTCGGGGAAATGATGGCTACACCTTC. Its translation: CSVRGNDGYTF. The whole variable domain, filled in from reference TRBV29-1 and TRBJ1-2, reads SAVISQKPSRDICQRGTSLTIQCQVDSQVTMMFWYRQQPGQSLTLIATANQGSEATYESGFVIDKFPISRPNLTFSTLTVSNMSPEDSSIYLCSVRGNDGYTFGSGTRLTVV.

The genes are TRBV28 and TRBJ2-2; D gene ambiguous. Per the germline V gene, CDR1 is MDHEN and CDR2 is SYDVKM. The CDR3 consists of 14 residues. V was clipped by 7 bases and J by 6 bases, with 15 bases between them. CDR3 DNA: TGTGCCAGCATCGGATTTAAGGTCTCCGGGGAGCTGTTTTTT. It encodes CASIGFKVSGELFF.

The V call is TRBV6-5, the J call TRBJ2-7; 9 positions agree with TRBD2. The CDR3 contains 14 residues. The germline V gene has CDR1 MNHEY and CDR2 SVGAGI. J gave up 0 bases and V 8 bases, and 5 bases lay outside the gene matches. CDR3 sequence (DNA): TGTGCCAGCCAAGCGGGGGGCAGCTCCTACGAGCAGTACTTC. Translating gives CASQAGGSSYEQYF.

The chain is built from TRBV6-1 and TRBJ2-2; 8 bases line up with TRBD1. Germline V gene data show CDR1 as MNHNS and CDR2 as SASEGT. The V gene end was trimmed by 8 bases and the J gene end by 7 bases; junction bases not matched to a gene: 9. This CDR3 comprises 14 residues. The CDR3 sequence is CASDGTQGGGELFF. The CDR3 DNA sequence: TGTGCCAGCGACGGGACACAGGGGGGCGGGGAGCTGTTTTTT.

This clone came up once. This chain connects TRBV29-1 to TRBJ2-7; a possible D gene is TRBD2 (5 bases). The CDR3 consists of 12 residues. Germline values: CDR1 SQVTM, CDR2 ANQGSEA. V shed 7 bases and J shed 3 bases, with 13 bases lying between them. The CDR3 is CSAAGADYEQYF. CDR3 bases: TGCAGCGCCGCGGGTGCAGACTACGAGCAGTACTTC.

V gene TRBV13 combines with J gene TRBJ2-2; 7 bases line up with TRBD1. The CDR3 is 16 residues long. V lost 2 bases to trimming and J lost 0 bases; unmatched junction nucleotides: 3. Germline CDR1 PRHDT, CDR2 FYEKMQ (reference sequence). The CDR3 protein is CASSLKGQTNTGELFF. CDR3 bases: TGTGCCAGCAGCTTAAAGGGACAGACGAACACCGGGGAGCTGTTTTTT.

This sequence joins TRBV9 and TRBJ2-7; perhaps TRBD2 as D (5 bases). The germline V gene has CDR1 SGDLS and CDR2 YYNGEE. The CDR3 runs 13 residues. V lost 5 bases and J 5 bases, leaving 14 bases between the germline ends. Written as DNA, the CDR3 is TGTGCCAGCAGTCCAGGAGAGGGAAACGAGCAGTACTTC. Translated, it gives CASSPGEGNEQYF.

The chain employs TRBV7-9 and TRBJ2-3; no definite D call. The CDR3 extends over 11 amino acids. Trimming removed 5 bases at V and 3 bases at J, with 3 bases between. Germline loops: CDR1 SEHNR, CDR2 FQNEAQ (reference sequence). The CDR3 sequence is CASSDTDTQYF. The CDR3 DNA follows: TGTGCCAGCAGCGATACAGATACGCAGTATTTT.

This chain links TRBV10-3 with TRBJ2-2; 7 bases fit TRBD1. The CDR3 spans 16 residues. Per germline, CDR1 ENHRY and CDR2 SYGVKD. The trim removed 6 bases at V and 3 bases at J, leaving 10 bases unmatched. CDR3 nucleotides: TGTGCCATCAGAGAGATTGTACAGGGGTACACCGGGGAGCTGTTTTTT. This codes for CAIREIVQGYTGELFF.